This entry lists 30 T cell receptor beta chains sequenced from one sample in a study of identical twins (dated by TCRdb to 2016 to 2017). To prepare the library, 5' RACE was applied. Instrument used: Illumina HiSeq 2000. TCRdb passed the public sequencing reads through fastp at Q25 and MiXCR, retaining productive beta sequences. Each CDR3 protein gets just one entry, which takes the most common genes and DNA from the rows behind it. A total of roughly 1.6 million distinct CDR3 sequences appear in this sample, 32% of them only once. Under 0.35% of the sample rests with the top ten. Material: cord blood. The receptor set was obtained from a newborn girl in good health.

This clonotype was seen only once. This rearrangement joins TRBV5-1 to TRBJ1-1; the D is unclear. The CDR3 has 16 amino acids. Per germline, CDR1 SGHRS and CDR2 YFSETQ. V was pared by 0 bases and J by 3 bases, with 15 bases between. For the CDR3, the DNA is TGCGCCAGCAGCTTGGGGGGAAACCTTCTCGACACTGAAGCTTTCTTT. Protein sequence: CASSLGGNLLDTEAFF.

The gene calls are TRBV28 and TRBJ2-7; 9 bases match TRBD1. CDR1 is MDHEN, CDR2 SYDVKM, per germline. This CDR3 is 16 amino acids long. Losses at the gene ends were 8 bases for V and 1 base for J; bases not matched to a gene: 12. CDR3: CASYSTGGTGSYEQYF. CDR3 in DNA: TGTGCCAGCTACTCTACAGGTGGGACAGGGTCCTACGAGCAGTACTTC.

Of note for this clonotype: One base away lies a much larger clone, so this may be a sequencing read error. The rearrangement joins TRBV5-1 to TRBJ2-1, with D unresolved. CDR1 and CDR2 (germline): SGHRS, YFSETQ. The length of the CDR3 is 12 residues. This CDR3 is CAGSFVINEQFF. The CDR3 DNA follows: TGCGCCGGCAGCTTCGTCATAAATGAGCAGTTCTTC.

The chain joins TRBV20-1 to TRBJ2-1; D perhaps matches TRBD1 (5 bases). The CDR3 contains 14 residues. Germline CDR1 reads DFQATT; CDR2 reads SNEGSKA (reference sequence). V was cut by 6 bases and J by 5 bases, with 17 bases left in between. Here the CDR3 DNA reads TGCAGTGCGAGAACAGGTACCTTTAACAATGAGCAGTTCTTC. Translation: CSARTGTFNNEQFF.

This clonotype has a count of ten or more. The CDR3 DNA reads as TGCGCCAGCAGCCGAGGGGGACTAGCGGCGTTCCTGAAGATTGAGCAGTACTTC. It yields the protein CASSRGGLAAFLKIEQYF. The chain couples TRBV5-1 to TRBJ2-7; TRBD2 aligns across 11 bases. CDR3 length: 18 amino acids. Losses at the gene ends were 4 bases for V and 7 bases for J; bases not matched to a gene: 19. Germline CDR1 and CDR2: SGHRS and YFSETQ.

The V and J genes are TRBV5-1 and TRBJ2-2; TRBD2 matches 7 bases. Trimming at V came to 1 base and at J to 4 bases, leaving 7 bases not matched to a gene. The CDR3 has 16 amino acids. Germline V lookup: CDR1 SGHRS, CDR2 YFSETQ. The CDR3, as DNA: TGCGCCAGCAGCTTGTCCCTAGCGGTTATCACCGGGGAGCTGTTTTTT. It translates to CASSLSLAVITGELFF.

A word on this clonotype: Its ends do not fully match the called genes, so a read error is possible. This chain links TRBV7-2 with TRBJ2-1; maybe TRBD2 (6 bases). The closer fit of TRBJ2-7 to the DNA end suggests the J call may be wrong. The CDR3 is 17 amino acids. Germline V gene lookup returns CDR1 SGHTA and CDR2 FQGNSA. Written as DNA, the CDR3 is TGTGCCAGCGGCTTAGCTCTTGGGGGACTGGGGTACAATGAGCAGTACTTC. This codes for CASGLALGGLGYNEQYF.

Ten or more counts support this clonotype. CDR3 coding DNA: TGCAGCGTTGTCCGCCTTGAGCAGTTCTTC. It encodes CSVVRLEQFF. V usage is TRBV29-1 and J usage is TRBJ2-1; D not certain. The CDR3 contains 10 residues. Germline CDR1 SQVTM, CDR2 ANQGSEA. The V end lost 4 bases, the J end lost 9 bases, and 7 bases lay between the germline ends.

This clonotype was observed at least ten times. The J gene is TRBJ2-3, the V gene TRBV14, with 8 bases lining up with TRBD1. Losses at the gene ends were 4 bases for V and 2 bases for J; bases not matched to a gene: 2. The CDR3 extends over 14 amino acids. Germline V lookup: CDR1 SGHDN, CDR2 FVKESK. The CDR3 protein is CASSLTGDTDTQYF. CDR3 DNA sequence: TGTGCCAGCAGCCTGACAGGGGACACAGATACGCAGTATTTT.

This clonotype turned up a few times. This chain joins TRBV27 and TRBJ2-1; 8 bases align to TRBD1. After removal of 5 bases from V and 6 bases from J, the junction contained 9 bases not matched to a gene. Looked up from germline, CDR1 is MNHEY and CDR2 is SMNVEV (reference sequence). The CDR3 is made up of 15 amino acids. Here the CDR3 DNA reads TGTGCCAGCAGTCTGACAGGGGAGAGGGGCAATGAGCAGTTCTTC. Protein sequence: CASSLTGERGNEQFF.

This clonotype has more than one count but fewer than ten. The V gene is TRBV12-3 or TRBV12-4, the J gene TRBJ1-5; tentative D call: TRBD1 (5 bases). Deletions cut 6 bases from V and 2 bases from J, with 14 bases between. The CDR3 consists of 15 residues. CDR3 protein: CASSPKGTGNQPQHF. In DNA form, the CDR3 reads TGTGCCAGCAGCCCTAAGGGGACCGGCAATCAGCCCCAGCATTTT.

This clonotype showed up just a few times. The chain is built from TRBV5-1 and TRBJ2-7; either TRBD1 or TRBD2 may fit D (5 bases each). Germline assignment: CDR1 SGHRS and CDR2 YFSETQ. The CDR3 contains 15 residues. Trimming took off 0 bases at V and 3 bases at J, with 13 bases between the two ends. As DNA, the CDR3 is TGCGCCAGCAGCTTGGGGTGGGGACCCCTCTACGAGCAGTACTTC. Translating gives CASSLGWGPLYEQYF.

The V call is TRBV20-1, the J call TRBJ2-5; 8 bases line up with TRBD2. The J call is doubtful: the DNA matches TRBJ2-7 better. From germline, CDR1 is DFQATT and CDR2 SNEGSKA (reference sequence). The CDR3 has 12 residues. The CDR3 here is CSATLSGVEQYF. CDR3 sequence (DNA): TGCAGTGCTACCCTTAGCGGGGTCGAGCAGTACTTC.

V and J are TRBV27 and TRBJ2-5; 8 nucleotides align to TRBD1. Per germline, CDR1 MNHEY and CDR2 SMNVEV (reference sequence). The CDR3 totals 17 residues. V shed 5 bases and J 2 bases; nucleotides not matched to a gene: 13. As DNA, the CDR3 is TGTGCCAGCAGTCGCCTGCCCATAACAGGGGGTCAAGAGACCCAGTACTTC. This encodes CASSRLPITGGQETQYF.

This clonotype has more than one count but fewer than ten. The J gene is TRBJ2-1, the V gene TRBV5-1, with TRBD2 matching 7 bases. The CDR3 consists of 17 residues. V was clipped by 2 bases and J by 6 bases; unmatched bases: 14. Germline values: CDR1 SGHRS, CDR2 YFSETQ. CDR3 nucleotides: TGCGCCAGCAGCTTACCCGGGACTACCACGCTGGGCAATGAGCAGTTCTTC. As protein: CASSLPGTTTLGNEQFF. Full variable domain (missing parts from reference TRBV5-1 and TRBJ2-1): KAGVTQTPRYLIKTRGQQVTLSCSPISGHRSVSWYQQTPGQGLQFLFEYFSETQRNKGNFPGRFSGRQFSNSRSEMNVSTLELGDSALYLCASSLPGTTTLGNEQFFGPGTRLTVL.

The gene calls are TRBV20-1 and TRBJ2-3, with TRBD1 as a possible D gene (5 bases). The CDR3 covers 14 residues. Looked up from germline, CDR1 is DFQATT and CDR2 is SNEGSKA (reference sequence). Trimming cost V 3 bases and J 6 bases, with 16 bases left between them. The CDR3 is CSASRAGLMDTQYF. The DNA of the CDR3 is TGCAGTGCTAGTCGGGCAGGGTTAATGGATACGCAGTATTTT.

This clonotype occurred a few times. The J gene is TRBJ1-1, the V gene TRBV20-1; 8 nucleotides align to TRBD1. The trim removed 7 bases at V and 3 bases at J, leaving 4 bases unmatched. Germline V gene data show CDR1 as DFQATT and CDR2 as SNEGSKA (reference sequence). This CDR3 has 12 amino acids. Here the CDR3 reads CSVRQGYTEAFF. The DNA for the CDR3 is TGCAGTGTACGACAGGGGTACACTGAAGCTTTCTTT.

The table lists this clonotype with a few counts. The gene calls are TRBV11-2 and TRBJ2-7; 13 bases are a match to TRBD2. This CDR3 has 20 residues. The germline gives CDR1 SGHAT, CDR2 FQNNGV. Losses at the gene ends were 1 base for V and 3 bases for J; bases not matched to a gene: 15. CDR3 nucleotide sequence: TGTGCCAGCAGCTTAGGGGGGTGGGCAGGAGGGACTAGCGGGGACTACGAGCAGTACTTC. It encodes CASSLGGWAGGTSGDYEQYF.

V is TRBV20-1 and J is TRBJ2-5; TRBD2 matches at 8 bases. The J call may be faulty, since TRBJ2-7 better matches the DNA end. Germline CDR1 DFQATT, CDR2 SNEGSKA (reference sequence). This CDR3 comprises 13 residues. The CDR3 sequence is CSESTLAGYEQYF. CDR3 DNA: TGCAGTGAGTCCACCCTAGCGGGTTACGAGCAGTACTTC.

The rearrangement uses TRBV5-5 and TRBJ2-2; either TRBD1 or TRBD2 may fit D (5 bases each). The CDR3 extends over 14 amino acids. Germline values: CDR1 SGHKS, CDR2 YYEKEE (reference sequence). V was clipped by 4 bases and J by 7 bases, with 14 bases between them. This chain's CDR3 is CASSLGTERGELFF. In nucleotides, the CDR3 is TGTGCCAGCAGCCTAGGGACCGAACGCGGGGAGCTGTTTTTT.

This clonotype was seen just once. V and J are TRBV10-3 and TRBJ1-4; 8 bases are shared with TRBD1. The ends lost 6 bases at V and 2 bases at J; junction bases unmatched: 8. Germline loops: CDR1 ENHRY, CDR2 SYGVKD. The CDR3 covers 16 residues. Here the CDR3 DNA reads TGTGCCATCAGCCCGGGACAGGTCGATACTAATGAAAAACTGTTTTTT. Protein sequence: CAISPGQVDTNEKLFF.

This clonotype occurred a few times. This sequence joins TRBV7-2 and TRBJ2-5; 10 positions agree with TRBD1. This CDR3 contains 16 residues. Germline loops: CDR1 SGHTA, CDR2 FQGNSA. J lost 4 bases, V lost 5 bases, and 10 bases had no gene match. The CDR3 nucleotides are TGTGCCAGCAGCGACAGGGGGCTCGGGGCTGTAGAGACCCAGTACTTC. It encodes CASSDRGLGAVETQYF. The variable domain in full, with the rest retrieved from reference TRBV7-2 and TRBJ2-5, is GAGVSQSPSNKVTEKGKDVELRCDPISGHTALYWYRQSLGQGLEFLIYFQGNSAPDKSGLPSDRFSAERTGGSVSTLTIQRTQQEDSAVYLCASSDRGLGAVETQYFGPGTRLLVL.

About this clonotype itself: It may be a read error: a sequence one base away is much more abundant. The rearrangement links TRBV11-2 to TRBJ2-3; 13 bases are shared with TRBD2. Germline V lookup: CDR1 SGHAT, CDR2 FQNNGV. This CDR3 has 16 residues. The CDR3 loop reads CAGSLGTSGTTDTQYF. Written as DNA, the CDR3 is TGTGCCGGCAGCTTAGGGACTAGCGGGACCACAGATACGCAGTATTTT.

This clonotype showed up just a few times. CDR3: CASSIVGSTYNEQFF. As DNA, the CDR3 is TGTGCCAGTAGTATAGTCGGGAGTACCTACAATGAGCAGTTCTTC. The chain carries TRBV19 and TRBJ2-1; D possibly corresponds to TRBD2 (6 bases). Trimming pared 1 base from V and 2 bases from J, leaving 9 bases between. CDR3 size: 15 residues. Germline assignment: CDR1 LNHDA and CDR2 SQIVND (reference sequence).

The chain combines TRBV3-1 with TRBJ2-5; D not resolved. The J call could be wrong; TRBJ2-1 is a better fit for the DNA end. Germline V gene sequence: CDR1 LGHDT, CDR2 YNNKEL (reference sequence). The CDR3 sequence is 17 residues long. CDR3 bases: TGTGCCAGCAGCCAAGATAGGCGACGGACGTACCAAGAGACCCAGTTCTTC. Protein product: CASSQDRRRTYQETQFF.

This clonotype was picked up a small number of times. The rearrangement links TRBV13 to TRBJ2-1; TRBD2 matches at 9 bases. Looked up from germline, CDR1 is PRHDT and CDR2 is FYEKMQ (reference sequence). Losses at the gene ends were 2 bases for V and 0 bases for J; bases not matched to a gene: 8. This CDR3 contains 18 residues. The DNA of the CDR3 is TGTGCCAGCAGCTTACTAAGCGGGGGGCCTAGCTCCTACAATGAGCAGTTCTTC. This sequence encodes CASSLLSGGPSSYNEQFF.

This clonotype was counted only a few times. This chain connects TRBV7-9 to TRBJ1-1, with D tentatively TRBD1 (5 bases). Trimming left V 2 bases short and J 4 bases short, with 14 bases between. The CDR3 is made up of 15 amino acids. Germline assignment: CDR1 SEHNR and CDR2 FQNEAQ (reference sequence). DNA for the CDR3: TGTGCCAGCAGCTTATCGGGGGGGTCGCTCACTGAAGCTTTCTTT. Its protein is CASSLSGGSLTEAFF.

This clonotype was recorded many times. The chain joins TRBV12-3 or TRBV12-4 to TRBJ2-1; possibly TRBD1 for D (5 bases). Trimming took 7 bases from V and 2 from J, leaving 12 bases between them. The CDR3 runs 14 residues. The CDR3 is CASKRGSAYNEQFF. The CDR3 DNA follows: TGTGCCAGCAAAAGGGGCTCCGCCTACAATGAGCAGTTCTTC.

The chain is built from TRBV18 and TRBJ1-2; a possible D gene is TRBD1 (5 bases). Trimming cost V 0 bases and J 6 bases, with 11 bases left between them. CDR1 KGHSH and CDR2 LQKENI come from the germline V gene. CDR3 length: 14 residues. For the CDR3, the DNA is TGTGCCAGCTCACCACCGGGGCAGAGAGATGGCTACACCTTC. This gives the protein CASSPPGQRDGYTF.

CDR3 sequence (DNA): TGTGCCAGCAGTTCCTCCGGGACAGGGGCACAAAAACTGTTTTTT. Its protein is CASSSSGTGAQKLFF. The chain uses TRBV28 and TRBJ1-4, with 10 nucleotides matching TRBD1. V was pared by 4 bases and J by 9 bases, with 8 bases of the junction left unmatched. Germline-derived CDR1 and CDR2 are MDHEN and SYDVKM. The CDR3 loop spans 15 amino acids.